The 8 T cell receptor beta chains below all came from one sample that was sequenced in a study of T cell repertoires in cytomegalovirus infection. Using its own MiXCR run on the reads, TCRdb lists one record per CDR3 protein. Of approximately 130,000 distinct CDR3 sequences in the sample, 7% to 9.5% were seen once. The sample consisted of PBMCs. These receptors all stem from a human donor in good health (CMV status not recorded). Some clones in this sample may be carry-over from other donors' samples.

This clonotype occurred many times. The chain recombines TRBV7-2 with TRBJ2-1; possibly TRBD1 or TRBD2 for D (5 bases each). Trimming took 7 bases from V and 4 from J, leaving 20 bases between them. The CDR3 is 16 amino acids. Germline V lookup: CDR1 SGHTA, CDR2 FQGNSA. The CDR3 nucleotides are TGTGCCAGCACCCCGCCGGGACCGCAGATTTACAATGAGCAGTTCTTC. The encoded protein is CASTPPGPQIYNEQFF.

Only a few counts were recorded for this clonotype. This rearrangement joins TRBV18 to TRBJ2-5; no clear D. Trimming took 4 bases from V and 4 from J, leaving 13 bases between them. From germline, CDR1 is KGHSH and CDR2 LQKENI. The CDR3 covers 14 residues. The CDR3 sequence: CASSRPGPGETQYF. CDR3 nucleotides: TGTGCCAGCTCACGCCCCGGGCCGGGAGAGACCCAGTACTTC.

This clonotype was observed many times. This chain's CDR3 is CASSLQLATNEKLFF. The CDR3 DNA sequence: TGTGCCAGCAGCTTACAACTCGCAACTAATGAAAAACTGTTTTTT. The V call is TRBV7-2, the J call TRBJ1-4; no clear D. CDR1 is SGHTA, CDR2 FQGNSA, per germline. The V end lost 2 bases, the J end lost 0 bases, and 7 bases lay between the germline ends. The CDR3 is made up of 15 amino acids.

This clonotype appeared many times. The J gene is TRBJ2-2, the V gene TRBV6-2 or TRBV6-3; 14 bases fit TRBD2. The CDR3 contains 19 residues. CDR1 is MNHEY, CDR2 SVGEGT, per germline. The ends lost 6 bases at V and 3 bases at J; junction bases unmatched: 12. In nucleotides, the CDR3 is TGTGCCAGCAGCATTGGACTAGCGGGGGGCCAGAGGGACACCGGGGAGCTGTTTTTT. It encodes CASSIGLAGGQRDTGELFF.

Of note for this clonotype: Just one base apart from a much larger clone, this may be a read error. The chain recombines TRBV28 with TRBJ2-3, with a tentative D call TRBD1 (6 bases). Trimming took off 7 bases at V and 2 bases at J, with 16 bases between the two ends. Germline-derived CDR1 and CDR2 are MDHEN and SYDVKM. The CDR3 extends over 15 amino acids. This chain's CDR3 is CASTKQGTLTDTQYF. The CDR3, as DNA: TGTGCCAGCACGAAACAGGGCACACTCACAGATACGCAGTATTTT.

This clonotype showed up many times. The chain joins TRBV10-3 to TRBJ1-1; no firm D call. This CDR3 has 11 amino acids. The germline gives CDR1 ENHRY, CDR2 SYGVKD. V was trimmed by 6 bases and J by 7 bases, leaving 9 bases between them. This CDR3 is CAISEGFEAFF. The CDR3 nucleotides are TGTGCCATCAGCGAGGGCTTTGAAGCTTTCTTT.

This clonotype was detected ten times or more. The chain combines TRBV6-1 with TRBJ2-7, with 7 bases identical to TRBD2. The germline V gene encodes CDR1 MNHNS and CDR2 SASEGT. The J segment lost 1 base and the V segment lost 6 bases, leaving 6 bases of the junction unmatched. CDR3 length equals 14 residues. CDR3 bases: TGTGCCAGCAGCCGGACTAGAGGATCCTACGAGCAGTACTTC. This codes for CASSRTRGSYEQYF.

The chain is built from TRBV4-1 and TRBJ2-2; TRBD1 is a possible D gene (5 bases). The CDR3 contains 14 residues. V was cut by 5 bases and J by 0 bases, with 7 bases left in between. The germline gives CDR1 MGHRA, CDR2 YSYEKL. The CDR3 coding sequence is TGCGCCAGCAGCTGGGGCGCGAACACCGGGGAGCTGTTTTTT. Residues: CASSWGANTGELFF.